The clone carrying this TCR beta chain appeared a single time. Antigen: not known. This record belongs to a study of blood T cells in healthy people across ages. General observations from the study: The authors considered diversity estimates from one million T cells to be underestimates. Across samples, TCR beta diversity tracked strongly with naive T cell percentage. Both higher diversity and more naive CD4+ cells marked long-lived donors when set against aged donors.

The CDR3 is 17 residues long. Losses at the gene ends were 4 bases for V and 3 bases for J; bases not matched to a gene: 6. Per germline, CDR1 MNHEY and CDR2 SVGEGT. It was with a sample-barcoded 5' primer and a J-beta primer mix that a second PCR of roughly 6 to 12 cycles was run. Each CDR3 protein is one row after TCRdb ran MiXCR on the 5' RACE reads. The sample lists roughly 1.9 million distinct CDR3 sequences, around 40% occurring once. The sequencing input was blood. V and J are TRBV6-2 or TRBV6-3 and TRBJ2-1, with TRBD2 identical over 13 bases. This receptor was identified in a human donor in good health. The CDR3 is CASSSGLAGDLYNEQFF. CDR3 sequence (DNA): TGTGCCAGCAGTTCCGGACTAGCGGGGGATCTCTACAATGAGCAGTTCTTC.